This TCR beta chain was retrieved from a study of T cells in tumors after PD-1 blockade (dated 2019 in TCRdb). About the investigation overall: Patients were excluded if they had prior checkpoint blockade, use of systemic immunosuppressants, or recent radiotherapy or other anti-cancer therapy within 4 weeks. Treatment consisted of either cemiplimab 350 mg every 2 weeks or pembrolizumab 200 mg every 3 weeks. While on anti-PD-1 treatment, some of the patients also continued taking daily vismodegib 150 mg. Peripheral blood samples averaged approximately 100,000 TCR templates (range roughly 24,679-257,772) and 35,000 to 40,000 unique clonotypes. The study performed paired single-cell RNA and TCR sequencing on site-matched tumors from BCC or SCC patients before and after anti-PD-1 therapy. To compare clonotypes in blood versus tumor, bulk TCR sequencing was run on fewer than 11 peripheral blood samples drawn from five or six patients. RECIST version 1.1 was used to evaluate clinical response. General conclusions and limits of the study: Where the novel T cell clones came from was not determined, and possible sources could include lymphoid organs or rare unexpanded clones inside the tumor or in the tumor periphery. Roughly 41% of TCR clonotypes from the tumor were detected in blood, and certain novel exhausted tumor clones were present in blood collected before treatment, which suggests recruitment from the periphery.

In regard to this clone: No antigen is known for it. No qualities accompany the bases; no much larger clone lies one base away.

The intended sense of this specimen's time point label: before anti-PD-1 therapy. Genomic DNA extracted from tumor biopsies or peripheral blood was used for bulk TCRbeta sequencing, with input ranging from about 600 ng to 6,004 ng. Every patient was a poor candidate for surgical resection and had histologically proven advanced or metastatic basal or squamous cell carcinoma. Of the approximately 12 patients making up the basal cell carcinoma cohort, seven or eight underwent bulk tumor TCR sequencing. Sequences SGHTA (CDR1) and FQGTGA (CDR2) are obtained from the germline V gene. From the cysteine through the phenylalanine, the CDR3 covers 14 amino acids. Only the CDR3 portion is preserved as DNA: 42 bases, with reading frame beginning at the first base. From V the trimming removes 1 base and from J it removes 4 bases, while the gene matches leave 0 bases of the junction unaccounted for. Deep TCRbeta sequencing was performed with the immunoSEQ platform. The published analysis was carried out like this. For further analysis, only productive rearrangements were exported out of the immunoSEQ Analyzer. T cell phenotypes were assigned to bulk TCRbeta clonotypes by matching the clonotypes to single-cell RNA+TCR-seq clones with the same TCRbeta sequence. Clone enrichment in tumor was computed as tumor frequency divided by PBMC frequency from bulk TCR sequencing. GLIPH was used to group TCRs into specificity groups, clusters of distinct TCRs likely recognizing common antigens via shared CDR3 motifs. Not all clones reach the TCRdb copy of this immuneACCESS table, which keeps in-frame sequences only. Checked studies attribute under half of the gap to unresolved V genes and leave the rest unexplained. V and J calls and clone size are as listed in that table; D and trimming were resolved from the DNA. This sample comprises 61,000 or so clones, 80% of them detected only once. Of the sample, about an eighth is held by the ten largest clones.

The sample consisted of PBMCs, taken before anti-PD-1 treatment. Rearrangement joined TRBV7-3 to TRBJ2-1; 8 bases in the junction line up with TRBD2. The receptor's source is a human donor with basal cell carcinoma. The CDR3 protein: CASSLSGGYNEQFF. The DNA sequence follows: TGTGCCAGCAGCTTAAGCGGGGGGTACAATGAGCAGTTCTTC. The full variable domain, completed from the reference TRBV7-3 and TRBJ2-1 proteins outside the CDR3, reads GAGVSQTPSNKVTEKGKYVELRCDPISGHTALYWYRQSLGQGPEFLIYFQGTGAADDSGLPNDRFFAVRPEGSVSTLKIQRTERGDSAVYLCASSLSGGYNEQFFGPGTRLTVL.